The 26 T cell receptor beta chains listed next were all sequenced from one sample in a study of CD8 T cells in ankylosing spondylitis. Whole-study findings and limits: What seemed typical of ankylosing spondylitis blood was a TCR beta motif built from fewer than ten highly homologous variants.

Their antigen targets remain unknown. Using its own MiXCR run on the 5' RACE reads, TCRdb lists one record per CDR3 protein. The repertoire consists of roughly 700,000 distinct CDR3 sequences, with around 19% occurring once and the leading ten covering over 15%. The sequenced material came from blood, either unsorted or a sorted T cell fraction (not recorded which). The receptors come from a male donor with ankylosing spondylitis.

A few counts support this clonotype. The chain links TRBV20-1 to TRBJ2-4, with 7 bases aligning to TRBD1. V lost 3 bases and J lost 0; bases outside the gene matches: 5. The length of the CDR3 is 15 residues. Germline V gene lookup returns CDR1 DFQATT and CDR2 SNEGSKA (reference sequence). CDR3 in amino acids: CSASRRGLAKNIQYF. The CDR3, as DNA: TGCAGTGCTAGTCGAAGGGGGCTAGCCAAAAACATTCAGTACTTC.

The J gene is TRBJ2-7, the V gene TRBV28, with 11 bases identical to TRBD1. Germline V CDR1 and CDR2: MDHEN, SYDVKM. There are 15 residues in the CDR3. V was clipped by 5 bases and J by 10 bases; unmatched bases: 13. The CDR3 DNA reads TGTGCCAGCAGTACCCCCGGGACAGGGGGAGTTTACCAGTACTTC. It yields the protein CASSTPGTGGVYQYF.

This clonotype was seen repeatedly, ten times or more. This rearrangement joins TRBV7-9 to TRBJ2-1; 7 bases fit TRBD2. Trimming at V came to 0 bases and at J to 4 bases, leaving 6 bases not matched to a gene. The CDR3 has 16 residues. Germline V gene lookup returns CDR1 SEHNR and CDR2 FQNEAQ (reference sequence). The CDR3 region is CASSLAAGEEYNEQFF. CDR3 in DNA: TGTGCCAGCAGCTTAGCGGCGGGGGAGGAATACAATGAGCAGTTCTTC.

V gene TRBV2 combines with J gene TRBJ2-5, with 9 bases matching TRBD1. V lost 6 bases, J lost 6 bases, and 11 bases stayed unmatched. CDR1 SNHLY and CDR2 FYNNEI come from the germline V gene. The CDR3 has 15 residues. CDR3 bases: TGTGCCAGCAGCCAGGACAGGGGTGGAATTCAGACCCAGTACTTC. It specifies CASSQDRGGIQTQYF.

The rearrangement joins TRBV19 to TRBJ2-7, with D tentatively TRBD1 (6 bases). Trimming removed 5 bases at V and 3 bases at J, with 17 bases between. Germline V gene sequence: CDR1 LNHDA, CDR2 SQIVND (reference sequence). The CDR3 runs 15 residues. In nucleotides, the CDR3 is TGTGCCAGTAGTCTGAAACCGGGACAACTCTACGAGCAGTACTTC. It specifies CASSLKPGQLYEQYF.

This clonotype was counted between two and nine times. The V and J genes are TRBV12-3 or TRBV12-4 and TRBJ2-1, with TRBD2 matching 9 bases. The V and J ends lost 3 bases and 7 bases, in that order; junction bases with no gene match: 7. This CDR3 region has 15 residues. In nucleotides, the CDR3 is TGTGCCAGCAGTTTCGCAGCGGGAGGTTTGAATGAGCAGTTCTTC. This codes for CASSFAAGGLNEQFF.

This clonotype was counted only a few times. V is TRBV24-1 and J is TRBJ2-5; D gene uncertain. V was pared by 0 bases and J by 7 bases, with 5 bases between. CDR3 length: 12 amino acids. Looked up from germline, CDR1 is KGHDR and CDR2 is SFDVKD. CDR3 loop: CATSDLRGTQYF. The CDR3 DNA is TGTGCCACCAGTGATTTGAGAGGGACCCAGTACTTC.

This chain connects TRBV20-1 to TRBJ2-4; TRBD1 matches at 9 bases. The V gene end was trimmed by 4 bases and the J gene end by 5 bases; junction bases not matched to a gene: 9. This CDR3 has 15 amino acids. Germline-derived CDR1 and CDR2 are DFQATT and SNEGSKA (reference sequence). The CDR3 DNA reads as TGCAGTGCTACACAGGGGGCGAGTGGCCAAAACATTCAGTACTTC. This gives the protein CSATQGASGQNIQYF.

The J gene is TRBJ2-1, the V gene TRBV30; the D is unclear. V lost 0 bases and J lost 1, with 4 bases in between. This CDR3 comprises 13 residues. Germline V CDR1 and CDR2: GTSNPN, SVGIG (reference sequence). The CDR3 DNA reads TGTGCCTGGAGTGTAGGGTCCTACAATGAGCAGTTCTTC. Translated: CAWSVGSYNEQFF.

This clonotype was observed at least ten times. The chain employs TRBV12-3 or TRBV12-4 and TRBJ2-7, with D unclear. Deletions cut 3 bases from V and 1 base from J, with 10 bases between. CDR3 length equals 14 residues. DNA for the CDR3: TGTGCCAGCAGTTTTGATGGCCCTTCCTACGAGCAGTACTTC. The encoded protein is CASSFDGPSYEQYF.

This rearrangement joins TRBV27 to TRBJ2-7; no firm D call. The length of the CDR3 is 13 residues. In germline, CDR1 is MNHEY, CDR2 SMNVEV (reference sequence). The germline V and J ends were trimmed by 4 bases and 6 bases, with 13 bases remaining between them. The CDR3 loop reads CASSSHPPLEQYF. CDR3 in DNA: TGTGCCAGCAGTTCCCATCCTCCCCTCGAGCAGTACTTC.

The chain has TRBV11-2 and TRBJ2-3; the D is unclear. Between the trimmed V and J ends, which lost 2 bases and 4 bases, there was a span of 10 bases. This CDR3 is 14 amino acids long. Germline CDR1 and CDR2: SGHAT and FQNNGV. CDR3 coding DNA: TGTGCCAGCAGCTTAAGGCCGACGGCAGATACGCAGTATTTT. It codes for CASSLRPTADTQYF.

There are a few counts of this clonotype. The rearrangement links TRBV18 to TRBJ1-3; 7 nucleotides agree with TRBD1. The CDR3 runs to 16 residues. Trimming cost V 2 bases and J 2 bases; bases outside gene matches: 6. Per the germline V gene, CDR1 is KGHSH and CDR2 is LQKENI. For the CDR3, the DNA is TGTGCCAGCTCACCATTAGGCGACAGGGCTGGAAACACCATATATTTT. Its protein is CASSPLGDRAGNTIYF.

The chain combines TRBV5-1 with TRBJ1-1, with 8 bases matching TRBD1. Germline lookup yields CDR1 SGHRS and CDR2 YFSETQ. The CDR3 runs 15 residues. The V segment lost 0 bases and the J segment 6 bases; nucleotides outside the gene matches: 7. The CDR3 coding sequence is TGCGCCAGCAGCTTGGCCACAGGGGGGGGGTCTGAAGCTTTCTTT. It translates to CASSLATGGGSEAFF.

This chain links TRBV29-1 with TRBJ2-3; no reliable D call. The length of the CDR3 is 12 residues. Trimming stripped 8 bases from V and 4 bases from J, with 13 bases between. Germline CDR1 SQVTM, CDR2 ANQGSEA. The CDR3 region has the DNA TGCAGCTGCCTCGACGGTGCAGATACGCAGTATTTT. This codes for CSCLDGADTQYF.

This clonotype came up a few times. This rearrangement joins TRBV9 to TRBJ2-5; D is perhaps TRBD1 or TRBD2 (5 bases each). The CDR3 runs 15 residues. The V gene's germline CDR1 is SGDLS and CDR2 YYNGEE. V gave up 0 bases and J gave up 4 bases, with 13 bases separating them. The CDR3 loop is CASSVGGGTAETQYF. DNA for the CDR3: TGTGCCAGCAGCGTAGGTGGGGGAACGGCAGAGACCCAGTACTTC.

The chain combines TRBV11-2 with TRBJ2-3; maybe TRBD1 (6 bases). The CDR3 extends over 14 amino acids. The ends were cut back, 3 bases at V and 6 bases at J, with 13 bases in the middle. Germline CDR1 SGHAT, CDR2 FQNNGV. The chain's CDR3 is CASSLGHRFDTQYF. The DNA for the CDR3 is TGTGCCAGCAGCTTGGGACATCGTTTTGATACGCAGTATTTT.

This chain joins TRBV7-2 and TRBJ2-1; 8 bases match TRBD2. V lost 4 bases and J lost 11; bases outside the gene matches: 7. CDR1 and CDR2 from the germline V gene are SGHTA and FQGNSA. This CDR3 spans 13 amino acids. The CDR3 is CASSSTLAGKQFF. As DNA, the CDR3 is TGTGCCAGCAGCTCGACCTTAGCGGGAAAGCAGTTCTTC.

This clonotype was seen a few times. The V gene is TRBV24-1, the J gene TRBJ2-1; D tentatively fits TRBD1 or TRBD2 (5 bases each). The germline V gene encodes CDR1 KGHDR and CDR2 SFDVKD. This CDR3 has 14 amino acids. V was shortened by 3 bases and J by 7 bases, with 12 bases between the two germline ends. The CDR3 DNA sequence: TGTGCCACCAGTGATGTGCAGGGACCGAATGAGCAGTTCTTC. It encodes CATSDVQGPNEQFF.

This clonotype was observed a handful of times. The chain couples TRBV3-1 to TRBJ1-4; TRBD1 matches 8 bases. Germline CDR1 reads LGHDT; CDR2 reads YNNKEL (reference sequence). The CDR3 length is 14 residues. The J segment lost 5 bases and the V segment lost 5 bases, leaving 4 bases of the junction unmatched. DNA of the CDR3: TGTGCCAGCAGCTATAGGACAGGGAATGAAAAACTGTTTTTT. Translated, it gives CASSYRTGNEKLFF.

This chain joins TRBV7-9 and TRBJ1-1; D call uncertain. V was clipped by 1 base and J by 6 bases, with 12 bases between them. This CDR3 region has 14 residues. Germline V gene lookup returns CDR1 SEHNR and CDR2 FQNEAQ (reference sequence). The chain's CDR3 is CASSLGDPGSEAFF. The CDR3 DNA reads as TGTGCCAGCAGCTTAGGAGATCCAGGATCTGAAGCTTTCTTT.

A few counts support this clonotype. The CDR3 DNA reads TGTGCCAGCAGCCTTCAGGTTGGAGGTTCCTACGAGCAGTACTTC. This codes for CASSLQVGGSYEQYF. The chain couples TRBV6-1 to TRBJ2-7, with D possibly being TRBD2 (5 bases). The CDR3 extends over 15 amino acids. With 6 bases removed from V and 1 base from J, the gap between germline ends came to 16 bases. Germline CDR1 MNHNS, CDR2 SASEGT.

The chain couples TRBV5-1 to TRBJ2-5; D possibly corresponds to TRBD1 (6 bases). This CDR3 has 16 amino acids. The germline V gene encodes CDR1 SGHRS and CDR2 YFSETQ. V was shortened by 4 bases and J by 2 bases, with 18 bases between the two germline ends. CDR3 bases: TGCGCCAGCAGCGCTCAAGGGGGACGGGGACAAGAGACCCAGTACTTC. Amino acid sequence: CASSAQGGRGQETQYF.

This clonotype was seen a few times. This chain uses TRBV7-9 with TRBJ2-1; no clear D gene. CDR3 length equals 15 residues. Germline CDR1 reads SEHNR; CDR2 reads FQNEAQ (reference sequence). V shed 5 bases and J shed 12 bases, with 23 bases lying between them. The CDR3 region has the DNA TGTGCCAGCAGCCCCCAACGAGGTGGCCATTCAGGGCAGTTCTTC. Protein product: CASSPQRGGHSGQFF.

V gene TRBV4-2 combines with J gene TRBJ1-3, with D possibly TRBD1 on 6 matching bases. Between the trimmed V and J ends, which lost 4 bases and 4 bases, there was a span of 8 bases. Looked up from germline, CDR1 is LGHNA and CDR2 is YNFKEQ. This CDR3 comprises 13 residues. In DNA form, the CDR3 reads TGTGCCAGCAGCCTTGGACAGGGAAACACCATATATTTT. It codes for CASSLGQGNTIYF.

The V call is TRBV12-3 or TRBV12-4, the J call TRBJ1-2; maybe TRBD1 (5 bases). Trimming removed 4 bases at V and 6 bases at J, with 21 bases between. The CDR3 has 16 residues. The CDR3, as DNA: TGTGCCAGCAGTTCCGAACGGGACTGGGTTTTTAATGGCTACACCTTC. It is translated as CASSSERDWVFNGYTF.